The 31 T cell receptor beta chains below were found in one sample sequenced in a study of TIL therapy for anti-PD-1-resistant metastatic lung cancer. This was the immunoSEQ v3 assay. Data came from immunoSEQ multiplex PCR; TCRdb stores just in-frame clones and leaves some out. This sample has roughly 50,000 clones, with 65% to 80% found just once. As for time point: pre-treatment sample, taken before nivolumab and TIL therapy. Most excised metastases sampled were pleural nodules or supraclavicular lymph nodes. Sequenced here: tumor tissue, sampled at baseline. These receptors originate from a person aged 30 to 80 with non-small cell lung cancer.

This clone came up once. The gene calls are TRBV5-5 and TRBJ2-5; D is uncertain. V lost 3 bases, J lost 5 bases, and 11 bases lay in between. The CDR3 sequence is 13 residues long. Germline V CDR1 and CDR2: SGHKS, YYEKEE (reference sequence). CDR3 sequence: CASSSVTAETQYF. The CDR3, as DNA: TGTGCCAGCAGCTCGGTAACGGCCGAGACCCAGTACTTC.

The CDR3 coding sequence is TGCGCCAGCAGCTCCCAGGCCAGGGGGCTTGAGCAGTTCTTC. It translates to CASSSQARGLEQFF. V and J are TRBV5-1 and TRBJ2-1, with 8 bases identical to TRBD1. Germline CDR1 reads SGHRS; CDR2 reads YFSETQ. After removal of 3 bases from V and 9 bases from J, the junction contained 8 bases not matched to a gene. The CDR3 contains 14 residues.

V usage is TRBV27 and J usage is TRBJ2-7, with D possibly being TRBD1 (6 bases). The CDR3 length is 17 residues. The V gene lost 3 bases and the J gene lost 2 bases, with 20 bases spanning the gap. Germline-derived CDR1 and CDR2 are MNHEY and SMNVEV (reference sequence). The CDR3 region is CASSFRVAGVRAYEQYF. CDR3 coding DNA: TGTGCCAGCAGTTTTCGGGTGGCAGGGGTTAGGGCCTACGAGCAGTACTTC.

This clone was seen a single time. CDR3 nucleotides: TGTGCCAGCAGCTTGGGGGAGAGGCACACTGAAGCTTTCTTT. This sequence encodes CASSLGERHTEAFF. The J gene is TRBJ1-1, the V gene TRBV5-4; D remains ambiguous. V was pared by 0 bases and J by 3 bases, with 9 bases between. This CDR3 has 14 amino acids. Germline CDR1 reads SGHNT; CDR2 reads YYREEE (reference sequence).

The chain has TRBV5-4 and TRBJ2-3, with TRBD2 matching over 14 bases. V lost 0 bases to trimming and J lost 1 base; unmatched junction nucleotides: 7. This CDR3 spans 19 amino acids. Germline V gene sequence: CDR1 SGHNT, CDR2 YYREEE (reference sequence). The CDR3: CASSLGLAGGSGGTDTQYF. CDR3 DNA sequence: TGTGCCAGCAGCTTGGGACTAGCGGGAGGGTCGGGGGGCACAGATACGCAGTATTTT.

This chain joins TRBV9 and TRBJ1-4; 8 nucleotides align to TRBD1. The CDR3 covers 15 residues. Germline-derived CDR1 and CDR2 are SGDLS and YYNGEE. Trimming at V came to 3 bases and at J to 8 bases, leaving 9 bases not matched to a gene. The DNA for the CDR3 is TGTGCCAGCAGCGCCTTACAGGGGGGGGGCGAAAAACTGTTTTTT. Translated: CASSALQGGGEKLFF.

This chain links TRBV6-6 with TRBJ1-2; 10 bases line up with TRBD1. CDR3 size: 15 residues. CDR1 and CDR2 (germline): MNHNY, SVGAGI (reference sequence). V shed 0 bases and J 6 bases; nucleotides not matched to a gene: 4. The CDR3 loop is CASSYSMGQGNGYTF. The CDR3 nucleotides read TGTGCCAGCAGTTACTCGATGGGACAGGGGAATGGCTACACCTTC.

This sequence joins TRBV6-1 and TRBJ2-3; perhaps TRBD1 as D (5 bases). The CDR3 is made up of 14 amino acids. Trimming removed 3 bases at V and 5 bases at J, with 12 bases between. Germline CDR1 MNHNS, CDR2 SASEGT. CDR3 protein: CASSDQGQRDTQYF. The CDR3 coding sequence is TGTGCCAGCAGTGACCAGGGTCAGAGAGATACGCAGTATTTT.

This clone was picked up a small number of times. The rearrangement links TRBV4-3 to TRBJ2-3, with a weak D call TRBD1 (6 bases). CDR3 length equals 13 residues. V was pared by 2 bases and J by 6 bases, with 9 bases between. The V gene's germline CDR1 is LGHNA and CDR2 YSLEER. The CDR3 here is CASSQRGSDTQYF. The CDR3 nucleotides are TGCGCCAGCAGCCAAAGGGGGTCGGATACGCAGTATTTT.

The CDR3 coding sequence is TGCAGCGTTGAATCGGAGGGGAAAGAGACCCAGTACTTC. Protein sequence: CSVESEGKETQYF. The V gene is TRBV29-1, the J gene TRBJ2-5, with D maybe TRBD2 (6 bases). Trimming left V 2 bases short and J 3 bases short, with 10 bases between. The CDR3 loop spans 13 amino acids. The germline CDR1 and CDR2 sequences are SQVTM and ANQGSEA.

This clone is medium-sized (0.01 to 0.1%) in the sample. The CDR3 nucleotides read TGTGCCAGCAGTCCCGGCCAGCGGGGGGGCCTAGGTGAGCAGTTCTTC. Protein sequence: CASSPGQRGGLGEQFF. The chain has TRBV28 and TRBJ2-1, with 10 bases aligning to TRBD2. The length of the CDR3 is 16 residues. Per the germline V gene, CDR1 is MDHEN and CDR2 is SYDVKM. V was clipped by 5 bases and J by 9 bases; unmatched bases: 13.

The J gene is TRBJ1-5, the V gene TRBV7-8; D is unclear. This CDR3 has 14 amino acids. Germline V gene data show CDR1 as SGHVS and CDR2 as FQNEAQ. Trimming left V 5 bases short and J 4 bases short, with 12 bases between. The DNA for the CDR3 is TGTGCCAGCAGCCCGCCTTTGGTAAATCAGCCCCAGCATTTT. It encodes CASSPPLVNQPQHF.

The chain combines TRBV2 with TRBJ2-1; D is possibly TRBD1 (5 bases). The CDR3 consists of 15 residues. The V gene lost 8 bases and the J gene lost 5 bases, with 19 bases spanning the gap. The germline V gene encodes CDR1 SNHLY and CDR2 FYNNEI. CDR3 amino acids: CASCFDSALNNEQFF. As DNA, the CDR3 is TGTGCCAGCTGCTTCGACAGTGCCCTCAACAATGAGCAGTTCTTC. The full variable domain, in which reference TRBV2 and TRBJ2-1 provide the parts outside the CDR3, is EPEVTQTPSHQVTQMGQEVILRCVPISNHLYFYWYRQILGQKVEFLVSFYNNEISEKSEIFDDQFSVERPDGSNFTLKIRSTKLEDSAMYFCASCFDSALNNEQFFGPGTRLTVL.

V usage is TRBV19 and J usage is TRBJ2-3; D gene unclear. The germline gives CDR1 LNHDA, CDR2 SQIVND (reference sequence). V dropped 3 bases and J dropped 4 bases, with 17 bases sitting between them. This CDR3 comprises 16 residues. CDR3 residues: CASSIGVPMPADTQYF. In DNA, the CDR3 is TGTGCCAGTAGTATTGGGGTCCCCATGCCAGCAGATACGCAGTATTTT. The full variable domain, with the rest looked up from reference TRBV19 and TRBJ2-3, is DGGITQSPKYLFRKEGQNVTLSCEQNLNHDAMYWYRQDPGQGLRLIYYSQIVNDFQKGDIAEGYSVSREKKESFPLTVTSAQKNPTAFYLCASSIGVPMPADTQYFGPGTRLTVL.

The rearrangement uses TRBV2 and TRBJ1-2; 8 nucleotides align to TRBD1. This CDR3 spans 15 amino acids. V lost 9 bases to trimming and J lost 2 bases; unmatched junction nucleotides: 11. From germline, CDR1 is SNHLY and CDR2 FYNNEI. DNA for the CDR3: TGTGCCAGTACCCTCAGGGCAGGGGGCAACTATGGCTACACCTTC. It is translated as CASTLRAGGNYGYTF.

This clone was seen a single time. This chain links TRBV6-6 with TRBJ2-5; D is unclear. CDR3 length: 12 amino acids. Trimming removed 10 bases at V and 2 bases at J, with 11 bases between. The germline gives CDR1 MNHNY, CDR2 SVGAGI (reference sequence). The CDR3: CATEAGQETQYF. The CDR3 DNA reads as TGTGCCACCGAAGCCGGGCAAGAGACCCAGTACTTC.

This rearrangement joins TRBV28 to TRBJ2-7, with TRBD2 as a possible D gene (5 bases). Trimming removed 0 bases from V and 2 bases from J, with 11 bases in between. The CDR3 extends over 15 amino acids. Germline loops: CDR1 MDHEN, CDR2 SYDVKM. CDR3 sequence reads: CASSLWETRTYEQYF. In DNA, the CDR3 is TGTGCCAGCAGTTTATGGGAAACTAGGACCTACGAGCAGTACTTC.

The genes are TRBV4-1 and TRBJ2-5, with D possibly TRBD2 on 7 matching bases. This CDR3 is built from 16 residues. Germline V gene data show CDR1 as MGHRA and CDR2 as YSYEKL. Trimming pared 4 bases from V and 1 base from J, leaving 16 bases between. The CDR3 DNA sequence: TGCGCCAGCAGCCTCCCGCGAGGGGGGGCCCAAGAGACCCAGTACTTC. It codes for CASSLPRGGAQETQYF.

V usage is TRBV28 and J usage is TRBJ2-7, with D perhaps assigned TRBD1 or TRBD2 (5 bases each). Germline CDR1 and CDR2: MDHEN and SYDVKM. CDR3 length: 15 residues. Trimming shortened V by 4 bases and J by 4 bases, and 17 bases separated the two germline ends. The CDR3 DNA follows: TGTGCCAGCAGTTCCTCGGATGGGACCCTGTACGAGCAGTACTTC. It specifies CASSSSDGTLYEQYF.

This clone is a singleton in its sample. The chain joins TRBV5-6 to TRBJ1-2; D uncertain. Trimming took 0 bases from V and 3 from J, leaving 15 bases between them. Looked up from germline, CDR1 is SGHDT and CDR2 is YYEEEE. This CDR3 has 16 residues. Written as DNA, the CDR3 is TGTGCCAGCAGCTTGGTAGGTGGGTACACAGACTATGGCTACACCTTC. Encoded protein: CASSLVGGYTDYGYTF.

The CDR3: CASSQDLNYGYTF. For the CDR3, the DNA is TGTGCCAGCAGCCAAGACTTGAACTATGGCTACACCTTC. The J gene is TRBJ1-2, the V gene TRBV14; D ambiguous. The CDR3 runs to 13 residues. From germline, CDR1 is SGHDN and CDR2 FVKESK. The V gene lost 0 bases and the J gene lost 2 bases, with 4 bases spanning the gap.

The V and J genes are TRBV6-6 and TRBJ1-1; tentatively, D is TRBD1 (6 bases). Germline CDR1 is MNHNY and CDR2 is SVGAGI (reference sequence). The CDR3 is 13 residues long. V shed 0 bases and J shed 10 bases, with 12 bases lying between them. The CDR3 sequence is CASSYSQGRGAFF. The CDR3 DNA reads as TGTGCCAGCAGTTACTCCCAGGGGAGGGGAGCTTTCTTT.

This sequence joins TRBV27 and TRBJ2-7, with 7 bases lining up with TRBD1. V lost 3 bases, J lost 7 bases, and 12 bases stayed unmatched. This CDR3 region has 15 residues. CDR1 is MNHEY and CDR2 is SMNVEV in the germline V gene (reference sequence). In nucleotides, the CDR3 is TGTGCCAGCAGTTTGTTTTGGGCAGGGGGAGAGGAGCAGTACTTC. This sequence encodes CASSLFWAGGEEQYF.

The chain is built from TRBV10-2 and TRBJ1-1; D unresolved. V lost 5 bases and J 0 bases, leaving 4 bases between the germline ends. This CDR3 comprises 12 residues. CDR1 is WSHSY and CDR2 is SAAADI in the germline V gene. CDR3 DNA sequence: TGCGCCAGCAGTCAGATGAACACTGAAGCTTTCTTT. Translation: CASSQMNTEAFF.

This clone has only a few counts. This chain joins TRBV5-4 and TRBJ2-5, with a tentative D call TRBD1 (6 bases). Germline CDR1 is SGHNT and CDR2 is YYREEE (reference sequence). The CDR3 covers 13 residues. V gave up 4 bases and J gave up 1 base, with 8 bases separating them. The CDR3, as DNA: TGTGCCAGCAGCCCGACAGGCCAAGAGACCCAGTACTTC. Amino acid sequence: CASSPTGQETQYF.

Only a few counts were recorded for this clone. J is TRBJ1-1 and V is TRBV5-1; D gene ambiguous. Trimming removed 0 bases at V and 3 bases at J, with 18 bases between. The germline gives CDR1 SGHRS, CDR2 YFSETQ. The CDR3 runs 17 residues. The CDR3 nucleotides are TGCGCCAGCAGCTTGGGGCTAGGACTCACGGAGGACACTGAAGCTTTCTTT. Its protein is CASSLGLGLTEDTEAFF.

This clone was observed a few times. The chain couples TRBV7-9 to TRBJ2-1, with TRBD2 matching 10 bases. There are 13 residues in the CDR3. Germline values: CDR1 SEHNR, CDR2 FQNEAQ (reference sequence). The V segment lost 8 bases and the J segment 5 bases; nucleotides outside the gene matches: 3. In DNA, the CDR3 is TGTGCCAGCGGGACTAGCGAAGACAATGAGCAGTTCTTC. Residues: CASGTSEDNEQFF.

V and J are TRBV6-4 and TRBJ2-3; tentative D call: TRBD1 (7 bases). The V gene lost 10 bases and the J gene lost 3 bases, with 17 bases spanning the gap. Germline CDR1 reads MRHNA; CDR2 reads SNTAGT. CDR3 length: 14 residues. The CDR3 bases are TGTGCCACGGCCCCGGAGGGGGCAACAGATACGCAGTATTTT. Encoded protein: CATAPEGATDTQYF.

The chain joins TRBV4-1 to TRBJ2-1; D is ambiguous. The CDR3 totals 15 residues. The germline gives CDR1 MGHRA, CDR2 YSYEKL. Trimming left V 0 bases short and J 7 bases short, with 13 bases between. The CDR3 nucleotides are TGCGCCAGCAGCCAAGATCCGGGTTGGCTTAATGAGCAGTTCTTC. Protein product: CASSQDPGWLNEQFF.

J is TRBJ1-1 and V is TRBV5-1, with no clear D. V was cut by 0 bases and J by 3 bases, with 3 bases left in between. The CDR3 covers 12 residues. Germline CDR1 reads SGHRS; CDR2 reads YFSETQ. Written as DNA, the CDR3 is TGCGCCAGCAGCTTGGGATACACTGAAGCTTTCTTT. Encoded protein: CASSLGYTEAFF.

The chain employs TRBV29-1 and TRBJ2-7, with TRBD1 matching 10 bases. From germline, CDR1 is SQVTM and CDR2 ANQGSEA. V gave up 5 bases and J gave up 1 base; unmatched junction bases: 8. This CDR3 contains 15 residues. CDR3: CSVRQGAGESYEQYF. In DNA, the CDR3 is TGCAGCGTTAGACAGGGGGCCGGTGAATCCTACGAGCAGTACTTC.